The clone carrying this T cell receptor (beta chain) was seen only a few times. TCRdb reprocessed the 5' RACE reads with MiXCR, giving one entry per CDR3 protein. Among 12,000 or so distinct CDR3 sequences listed, roughly 51% were seen once. CDR3 length equals 20 residues. Germline CDR1 and CDR2: DFQATT and SNEGSKA (reference sequence). The junction had 19 bases not matched to a gene; V was cut back by 0 bases and J by 3 bases. Tregs were sorted as CD4+CD25+CD127-/low cells. V usage is TRBV20-1 and J usage is TRBJ2-1; 8 bases are shared with TRBD2. The TCR sequence derives from a female donor with breast cancer. Sequenced sample: tumor-infiltrating Tregs sorted from the breast tumor. The chain's CDR3 is CSARDSLGLAGSRVYNEQFF. The CDR3 DNA is TGCAGTGCTAGAGATAGCCTCGGGTTAGCGGGAAGTCGGGTCTACAATGAGCAGTTCTTC.